This TCR beta chain was sequenced in a study of blood T cell repertoires in COVID-19. As originally analysed: Quantification of nucleated cells was approximated via reference gene primer amplification. Generated by immunoSEQ multiplex PCR, the TCRdb table keeps only in-frame clones and is missing some. The V and J calls and the clone size are those of that table, but D and trimming were determined from the DNA. The sample consists of approximately 47,000 clones, under 95% of them appearing once. What was sequenced was peripheral blood. This TCR was recovered from a man in his sixties or seventies with active COVID-19.

DNA of the CDR3: TGTGCCAGCAGCACGCAACAGGGGACGAACACTGAAGCTTTCTTT. Its translation is CASSTQQGTNTEAFF. The chain employs TRBV11-2 and TRBJ1-1, with 7 bases that match TRBD1. CDR3 length: 15 residues. Trimming took 5 bases from V and 1 from J; bases not matched to a gene: 7. Per the germline V gene, CDR1 is SGHAT and CDR2 is FQNNGV.